Presented here are 5 T cell receptor beta chains from one specimen sequenced in a study of blood T cell repertoires in COVID-19. Generated by immunoSEQ multiplex PCR, the TCRdb table keeps only in-frame clones and is missing some. The sample lists some 400,000 clones; around 87% were seen once. Sequenced material: PBMCs or T cells enriched from blood (not recorded which). The receptors stem from a man aged 30 to 39 who had recovered from COVID-19.

In its sample, this clone was seen once. The chain joins TRBV10-3 to TRBJ2-7, with 16 bases aligning to TRBD2. Unmatched junction bases numbered 3, after V lost 2 bases and J lost 2 bases. The CDR3 spans 17 residues. In germline, CDR1 is ENHRY, CDR2 SYGVKD. The CDR3 DNA sequence: TGTGCCATCAGTGAGACCGGGACTAGCGGGGGGGCCTACGAGCAGTACTTC. It is translated as CAISETGTSGGAYEQYF.

The chain carries TRBV4-1 and TRBJ1-1; the match to TRBD1 covers 7 bases. This CDR3 is 16 amino acids long. V lost 3 bases to trimming and J lost 1 base; unmatched junction nucleotides: 8. CDR1 is MGHRA, CDR2 YSYEKL, per germline. The CDR3, as DNA: TGCGCCAGCAGCCATCTAGGGGGACAGCCGAACACTGAAGCTTTCTTT. It yields the protein CASSHLGGQPNTEAFF.

For the CDR3, the DNA is TGCGCCAGCAGTGAGGGTCCCAACAATAATTATGGCTACACCTTC. It yields the protein CASSEGPNNNYGYTF. The rearrangement uses TRBV5-1 and TRBJ1-2; no firm D call. V was clipped by 5 bases and J by 5 bases, with 19 bases between them. This CDR3 has 15 amino acids. Looked up from germline, CDR1 is SGHRS and CDR2 is YFSETQ.

This chain joins TRBV2 and TRBJ2-5; TRBD2 agrees at 15 bases. V lost 9 bases to trimming and J lost 4 bases; unmatched junction nucleotides: 15. CDR1 and CDR2 from the germline V gene are SNHLY and FYNNEI. The CDR3 extends over 18 amino acids. CDR3 in amino acids: CASRPGTSGGPNGETQYF. The CDR3 coding sequence is TGTGCCAGTCGTCCCGGGACTAGCGGGGGGCCAAACGGAGAGACCCAGTACTTC. The full variable domain, with the rest looked up from reference TRBV2 and TRBJ2-5, is EPEVTQTPSHQVTQMGQEVILRCVPISNHLYFYWYRQILGQKVEFLVSFYNNEISEKSEIFDDQFSVERPDGSNFTLKIRSTKLEDSAMYFCASRPGTSGGPNGETQYFGPGTRLLVL.

The chain joins TRBV2 to TRBJ1-5, with D maybe TRBD1 (5 bases). The CDR3 has 15 amino acids. Trimming pared 0 bases from V and 5 bases from J, leaving 11 bases between. The germline CDR1 and CDR2 sequences are SNHLY and FYNNEI. In DNA form, the CDR3 reads TGTGCCAGCAGTGAAGCAGGGTTGGGGCATCAGCCCCAGCATTTT. Translation gives CASSEAGLGHQPQHF. Variable domain in full (rest from reference TRBV2 and TRBJ1-5): EPEVTQTPSHQVTQMGQEVILRCVPISNHLYFYWYRQILGQKVEFLVSFYNNEISEKSEIFDDQFSVERPDGSNFTLKIRSTKLEDSAMYFCASSEAGLGHQPQHFGDGTRLSIL.